One and the same sample provided the 5 T cell receptor beta chains below, sequenced in a study of shared clonotypes between healthy human individuals. CD45RO-negative CD8 cells positively selected for CCR7 made up the naive population, which excluded terminally differentiated effector memory CD45RA+ cells. Some clones are missing from TCRdb's copy, which holds only in-frame ones; the method was immunoSEQ multiplex PCR. The sample records about 2,100,000 clones, approximately 94% being singletons. Sequencing input: naive CD8+ T cells from PBMCs. The receptor set was obtained from a man younger than 30 in good health. Some clones in this sample may be carry-over from other donors' samples.

CDR3 sequence: CASSLSGGKLFF. The CDR3 nucleotides read TGTGCCAGCAGTTTATCGGGAGGAAAACTGTTTTTT. This rearrangement joins TRBV27 to TRBJ1-4; D gene uncertain. The germline V and J ends were trimmed by 0 bases and 10 bases, with 6 bases remaining between them. This CDR3 is 12 amino acids long. Germline lookup yields CDR1 MNHEY and CDR2 SMNVEV (reference sequence). The full variable domain, with the rest looked up from reference TRBV27 and TRBJ1-4, is EAQVTQNPRYLITVTGKKLTVTCSQNMNHEYMSWYRQDPGLGLRQIYYSMNVEVTDKGDVPEGYKVSRKEKRNFPLILESPSPNQTSLYFCASSLSGGKLFFGSGTQLSVL.

The chain has TRBV7-8 and TRBJ2-2; 9 nucleotides agree with TRBD2. V trimming: 0 bases; J trimming: 2 bases; junction bases outside the gene matches: 7. Germline CDR1 and CDR2: SGHVS and FQNEAQ. This CDR3 contains 18 residues. The CDR3 spells CASSLAGVSGRNTGELFF. Written as DNA, the CDR3 is TGTGCCAGCAGCTTAGCCGGAGTTAGCGGGAGAAACACCGGGGAGCTGTTTTTT.

The V gene is TRBV6-5, the J gene TRBJ1-5; D not certain. The CDR3 is made up of 14 amino acids. V lost 5 bases, J lost 9 bases, and 17 bases lay in between. Germline V gives CDR1 MNHEY, CDR2 SVGAGI. CDR3 in DNA: TGTGCCAGCAGTATCAACCTCGAGTCTGGGCCCCAGCATTTT. Amino acid sequence: CASSINLESGPQHF.

The chain recombines TRBV27 with TRBJ1-2, with D tentatively TRBD1 (5 bases). Germline CDR1 is MNHEY and CDR2 is SMNVEV (reference sequence). The germline V and J ends were trimmed by 6 bases and 4 bases, with 21 bases remaining between them. This CDR3 comprises 16 residues. CDR3 region: CASSSRPHLGVYGYTF. CDR3 in DNA: TGTGCCAGCAGCAGCCGCCCCCATTTGGGGGTCTATGGCTACACCTTC.

This rearrangement joins TRBV28 to TRBJ2-3; 7 bases are shared with TRBD2. The length of the CDR3 is 16 residues. Unmatched junction bases numbered 7, after V lost 2 bases and J lost 2 bases. Germline loops: CDR1 MDHEN, CDR2 SYDVKM. The CDR3 DNA sequence: TGTGCCAGCAGTTTAGCGGGAGTACTCAACACAGATACGCAGTATTTT. Protein product: CASSLAGVLNTDTQYF.